This entry features one T cell receptor (beta chain) sequence. Its antigen is undetermined. The CDR3 loop spans 14 amino acids. Per germline, CDR1 MNHNS and CDR2 SASEGT. Trimming cost V 7 bases and J 1 base, with 11 bases left between them. The data are from a study of early T cells in non-severe SARS-CoV-2 infection. Study details: Unpaired chains resulted from sequencing bulk RNA of unsorted whole blood.

Researchers tagged individual cDNA molecules with unique molecular identifiers. Using its own MiXCR run on the 5' RACE reads, TCRdb lists one record per CDR3 protein. The data contain some 89,000 distinct CDR3 sequences, roughly 11% of them seen just once; the ten biggest clones take up under 5%. Overall study results and limits: Anti-spike CD8 specificities were favored by VDJdb matching, whose results missed private and CD4 specificities.

The sequenced sample was whole blood, obtained at baseline. The clonotype comes from an adult who was a healthcare worker with PCR-confirmed SARS-CoV-2 infection or an uninfected control (not recorded which). The rearrangement uses TRBV6-1 and TRBJ2-4, with TRBD2 as a possible D gene (5 bases). CDR3 loop: CASTFLAAKNIQYF. DNA of the CDR3: TGTGCCAGCACTTTTCTAGCCGCCAAAAACATTCAGTACTTC.